Each of the 24 T cell receptor beta chains below was sequenced from the same sample in a study of blood T cell repertoires in COVID-19. Sequencing used immunoSEQ multiplex PCR; TCRdb keeps in-frame clones, though not all of them. Of roughly 300,000 clones in the sample, roughly 90% were seen once. Sequencing used peripheral blood. The receptors here all came from a man aged 18 to 35 who had recovered from COVID-19.

A few counts support this clone. This sequence joins TRBV6-1 and TRBJ1-2, with 7 bases identical to TRBD1. Germline values: CDR1 MNHNS, CDR2 SASEGT. The V segment lost 1 base and the J segment 6 bases; nucleotides outside the gene matches: 5. CDR3 length: 14 amino acids. CDR3 sequence (DNA): TGTGCCAGCAGTGAAGAGGCAGGGGGAAATGGCTACACCTTC. It translates to CASSEEAGGNGYTF.

This clone showed up just once. The V call is TRBV6-5, the J call TRBJ1-1, with TRBD1 identical over 10 bases. This CDR3 region has 14 residues. Germline V gene sequence: CDR1 MNHEY, CDR2 SVGAGI. The V segment lost 6 bases and the J segment 3 bases; nucleotides outside the gene matches: 4. CDR3 region: CASSRGQGYTEAFF. CDR3 nucleotide sequence: TGTGCCAGCAGCAGGGGACAGGGGTACACTGAAGCTTTCTTT.

This clone came up once. This CDR3 is also generated by other DNA sequences in the sample. The chain employs TRBV30 and TRBJ1-1; D may be TRBD1 (5 bases). Germline lookup yields CDR1 GTSNPN and CDR2 SVGIG (reference sequence). The V gene lost 1 base and the J gene lost 0 bases, with 6 bases spanning the gap. The CDR3 is made up of 13 amino acids. The chain's CDR3 is CAWSGQLNTEAFF. The CDR3 DNA sequence: TGTGCCTGGAGTGGACAGCTGAACACTGAAGCTTTCTTT.

The CDR3 here is CASTPSVAGAGNEQFF. The CDR3, as DNA: TGTGCCAGCACCCCTTCAGTTGCGGGAGCGGGCAATGAGCAGTTCTTC. The chain employs TRBV7-9 and TRBJ2-1, with 7 bases matching TRBD2. The CDR3 is made up of 16 amino acids. The junction had 15 bases not matched to a gene; V was cut back by 7 bases and J by 6 bases. Germline V CDR1 and CDR2: SEHNR, FQNEAQ (reference sequence).

The rearrangement uses TRBV7-9 and TRBJ1-2; D gene unclear. CDR1 and CDR2 (germline): SEHNR, FQNEAQ (reference sequence). The V end lost 4 bases, the J end lost 3 bases, and 9 bases lay between the germline ends. The CDR3 length is 13 residues. Written as DNA, the CDR3 is TGTGCCAGCAGCTCGGGTCTCGACTATGGCTACACCTTC. It is translated as CASSSGLDYGYTF. Filled out from reference TRBV7-9 and TRBJ1-2, the complete variable domain reads DTGVSQNPRHKITKRGQNVTFRCDPISEHNRLYWYRQTLGQGPEFLTYFQNEAQLEKSRLLSDRFSAERPKGSFSTLEIQRTEQGDSAMYLCASSSGLDYGYTFGSGTRLTVV.

The chain uses TRBV6-6 and TRBJ1-3; possible D gene TRBD1, 5 bases. Trimming pared 5 bases from V and 0 bases from J, leaving 20 bases between. The CDR3 contains 18 residues. Germline CDR1 reads MNHNY; CDR2 reads SVGAGI (reference sequence). CDR3 sequence (DNA): TGTGCCAGCAGTCGATCGGCGGGGGGACCCAGCTCTGGAAACACCATATATTTT. It is translated as CASSRSAGGPSSGNTIYF.

J is TRBJ2-3 and V is TRBV29-1; D ambiguous. V was cut by 0 bases and J by 4 bases, with 8 bases left in between. There are 13 residues in the CDR3. Germline V gene lookup returns CDR1 SQVTM and CDR2 ANQGSEA. CDR3 loop: CSVEDLGADTQYF. CDR3 nucleotide sequence: TGCAGCGTTGAAGATTTAGGAGCAGATACGCAGTATTTT.

The rearrangement links TRBV4-2 to TRBJ1-3; 9 nucleotides line up with TRBD1. CDR3 length: 16 residues. Germline lookup yields CDR1 LGHNA and CDR2 YNFKEQ. With V trimmed by 4 bases and J by 8 bases, 12 bases remained unmatched. The CDR3 DNA reads TGTGCCAGCAGCCCTACCTCGGGACAGGGTAGGGACACCATATATTTT. Residues: CASSPTSGQGRDTIYF.

The chain is built from TRBV6-6 and TRBJ2-1, with 9 nucleotides matching TRBD1. The germline CDR1 and CDR2 sequences are MNHNY and SVGAGI (reference sequence). The CDR3 contains 16 residues. V trimming: 6 bases; J trimming: 1 base; junction bases outside the gene matches: 7. CDR3 in amino acids: CASRQPGTGSYNEQFF. The CDR3 nucleotides are TGTGCCAGCAGACAACCCGGGACAGGGTCCTACAATGAGCAGTTCTTC.

J is TRBJ1-1 and V is TRBV7-2, with D tentatively TRBD1 (5 bases). Trimming stripped 5 bases from V and 0 bases from J, with 13 bases between. CDR1 and CDR2 (germline): SGHTA, FQGNSA. The CDR3 contains 15 residues. Here the CDR3 DNA reads TGTGCCAGCAGCCCACGACAGAGACTGAACACTGAAGCTTTCTTT. Its protein is CASSPRQRLNTEAFF.

This chain joins TRBV7-9 and TRBJ1-4; TRBD1 agrees at 7 bases. V shed 5 bases, J shed 6 bases, and the junction held 9 bases outside the gene matches. Germline CDR1 SEHNR, CDR2 FQNEAQ (reference sequence). The CDR3 spans 15 residues. CDR3 sequence reads: CASSPGQDLYEKLFF. The CDR3 DNA is TGTGCCAGCAGCCCAGGACAGGACCTCTATGAAAAACTGTTTTTT.

This sequence joins TRBV5-8 and TRBJ2-5, with D possibly being TRBD2 (5 bases). The CDR3 runs to 14 residues. The V gene lost 2 bases and the J gene lost 5 bases, with 13 bases spanning the gap. Germline-derived CDR1 and CDR2 are SGHTS and YDEGEE. CDR3 in amino acids: CASSLNPGGETQYF. CDR3 DNA: TGTGCCAGCAGCTTAAATCCGGGCGGGGAGACCCAGTACTTC.

This clone was seen a few times. V and J are TRBV18 and TRBJ2-3; 12 positions agree with TRBD2. This CDR3 region has 16 residues. The V and J ends lost 1 base and 6 bases, in that order; junction bases with no gene match: 5. Germline loops: CDR1 KGHSH, CDR2 LQKENI. CDR3 in amino acids: CASSPRLAGGKDTQYF. The CDR3 DNA follows: TGTGCCAGCTCACCACGGCTAGCGGGGGGGAAGGATACGCAGTATTTT.

This clone showed up just once. The genes are TRBV9 and TRBJ2-7; TRBD2 aligns across 11 bases. This CDR3 has 14 residues. CDR1 is SGDLS and CDR2 is YYNGEE in the germline V gene. Unmatched junction bases numbered 3, after V lost 4 bases and J lost 3 bases. CDR3 bases: TGTGCCAGCAGCCCTACTAGCGGGGGCTACGAGCAGTACTTC. This sequence encodes CASSPTSGGYEQYF.

This clone was recorded a few times. The chain carries TRBV4-2 and TRBJ1-1; TRBD1 is a possible D gene (5 bases). V shed 5 bases and J shed 5 bases, with 24 bases lying between them. The germline V gene has CDR1 LGHNA and CDR2 YNFKEQ. This CDR3 region has 17 residues. Here the CDR3 DNA reads TGTGCCAGCAGCACCCCCGGCCAAGGGGATGGGGGGACTGAAGCTTTCTTT. Encoded protein: CASSTPGQGDGGTEAFF.

This rearrangement joins TRBV9 to TRBJ1-4; no clear D. The CDR3 has 14 residues. Per the germline V gene, CDR1 is SGDLS and CDR2 is YYNGEE. V lost 0 bases, J lost 5 bases, and 8 bases lay in between. The CDR3 bases are TGTGCCAGCAGCGTAGGTCCGGAGAATGAAAAACTGTTTTTT. This gives the protein CASSVGPENEKLFF.

In the case of this clone: Other DNA variants within this sample encode the same CDR3. The chain combines TRBV12-3 or TRBV12-4 with TRBJ1-1; unclear D gene. The CDR3 runs 13 residues. V gave up 3 bases and J gave up 1 base, with 6 bases separating them. The CDR3 is CASSLAGNTEAFF. CDR3 nucleotides: TGTGCCAGCAGTTTGGCAGGGAACACTGAAGCTTTCTTT.

V and J are TRBV27 and TRBJ1-6; 9 bases line up with TRBD1. In germline, CDR1 is MNHEY, CDR2 SMNVEV (reference sequence). V shed 5 bases, J shed 9 bases, and the junction held 14 bases outside the gene matches. The CDR3 has 17 amino acids. The CDR3 coding sequence is TGTGCCAGCAGTCCCCGGACAGGGGCGAGTGTAGGTTCACCCCTCCACTTT. As protein: CASSPRTGASVGSPLHF.

The V and J genes are TRBV27 and TRBJ2-1; 7 nucleotides agree with TRBD1. From germline, CDR1 is MNHEY and CDR2 SMNVEV (reference sequence). The CDR3 covers 15 residues. With V trimmed by 2 bases and J by 5 bases, 6 bases remained unmatched. The DNA for the CDR3 is TGTGCCAGCAGTTTACGAGGGGGCCTCCACAATGAGCAGTTCTTC. It yields the protein CASSLRGGLHNEQFF.

The chain combines TRBV5-1 with TRBJ2-1, with 7 bases lining up with TRBD2. CDR1 SGHRS and CDR2 YFSETQ come from the germline V gene. The J segment lost 7 bases and the V segment lost 4 bases, leaving 11 bases of the junction unmatched. The CDR3 covers 15 residues. CDR3 protein: CASSPRTAGVNEQFF. The CDR3, as DNA: TGCGCCAGCAGCCCTCGTACGGCGGGAGTGAATGAGCAGTTCTTC.

This clone was recorded once. The chain carries TRBV7-9 and TRBJ1-2; 7 bases are a match to TRBD1. Germline values: CDR1 SEHNR, CDR2 FQNEAQ (reference sequence). The CDR3 spans 16 residues. With 2 bases clipped from V and 4 bases from J, the junction kept 10 bases outside the gene matches. DNA of the CDR3: TGTGCCAGCAGCTTACCCCAGGGGGTAGTTTTCTATGGCTACACCTTC. It codes for CASSLPQGVVFYGYTF.

V is TRBV3-1 (or the pseudogene TRBV3-2) and J is TRBJ2-2; D not certain. Trimming left V 1 base short and J 2 bases short, with 5 bases between. Germline-derived CDR1 and CDR2 are LGHDT and YNNKEL (reference sequence). This CDR3 comprises 14 residues. CDR3 DNA: TGTGCCAGCAGCCAAGGAGGAAACACCGGGGAGCTGTTTTTT. The encoded protein is CASSQGGNTGELFF.

The chain combines TRBV28 with TRBJ1-5; 8 bases agree with TRBD1. The J segment lost 5 bases and the V segment lost 5 bases, leaving 11 bases of the junction unmatched. Germline loops: CDR1 MDHEN, CDR2 SYDVKM. CDR3 length: 16 amino acids. DNA of the CDR3: TGTGCCAGCAGTACACCGGACAGGGAGTGGGATCAGCCCCAGCATTTT. Encoded protein: CASSTPDREWDQPQHF.

The rearrangement joins TRBV7-6 to TRBJ2-1; D is uncertain. The CDR3 has 14 amino acids. CDR1 SGHVS and CDR2 FNYEAQ come from the germline V gene. V gave up 2 bases and J gave up 3 bases, with 8 bases separating them. CDR3 loop: CASSLIVNYNEQFF. The CDR3 bases are TGTGCCAGCAGCTTAATAGTAAACTACAATGAGCAGTTCTTC.